What follows are 22 T cell receptor beta chains derived from one specimen sequenced in a study of graft-versus-host responses after intestinal transplantation. Measured with immunoSEQ multiplex PCR; TCRdb has only the in-frame clones, and not every one. The sample holds about 93,000 clones, 85% to 95% seen once. Their antigens are not known. The input for sequencing was unstimulated CD8+ T cells sorted from spleen or lymph node cells, taken before intestinal transplant. These receptors were obtained from a human donor who received an intestinal transplant.

The CDR3 bases are TGTGCCAGCAGTGAGTTTCCAGTATACTACGAGCAGTACTTC. Encoded protein: CASSEFPVYYEQYF. This chain links TRBV6-1 with TRBJ2-5, with D hard to call. The J call may be incorrect, as the DNA end agrees better with TRBJ2-7. The CDR3 length is 14 residues. Germline-derived CDR1 and CDR2 are MNHNS and SASEGT.

The CDR3 DNA reads as TGCGCCAGCAGCCAAGTTTCTCCTAGCCGTAGTGAGCAGTTCTTC. It specifies CASSQVSPSRSEQFF. The chain is built from TRBV4-1 and TRBJ2-1; D possibly corresponds to TRBD2 (5 bases). The ends were cut back, 1 base at V and 9 bases at J, with 16 bases in the middle. Germline loops: CDR1 MGHRA, CDR2 YSYEKL. The CDR3 has 15 amino acids.

The chain combines TRBV14 with TRBJ1-2, with unresolved D. Germline-derived CDR1 and CDR2 are SGHDN and FVKESK. V was shortened by 1 base and J by 8 bases, with 14 bases between the two germline ends. The CDR3 spans 14 residues. CDR3 region: CASSQGTPGLGYTF. The DNA for the CDR3 is TGTGCCAGCAGCCAAGGTACCCCGGGTCTCGGCTACACCTTC.

CDR3 nucleotides: TGTGCCAGCCGTCCAGGCGCTAACTATGGCTACACCTTC. Protein product: CASRPGANYGYTF. The chain combines TRBV7-9 with TRBJ1-2; the D is unclear. In germline, CDR1 is SEHNR, CDR2 FQNEAQ (reference sequence). Trimming took 8 bases from V and 0 from J, leaving 10 bases between them. The CDR3 is made up of 13 amino acids.

This clone was observed once. The gene calls are TRBV5-6 and TRBJ2-7; 8 bases align to TRBD2. The junction had 10 bases not matched to a gene; V was cut back by 4 bases and J by 4 bases. The CDR3 is 15 amino acids. CDR1 SGHDT and CDR2 YYEEEE come from the germline V gene. CDR3 DNA: TGTGCCAGCAGCCAAGGGATACCGGGGGGGTACGAGCAGTACTTC. Its translation is CASSQGIPGGYEQYF.

The chain combines TRBV21-1 with TRBJ1-1; TRBD1 was called by the table and not checked on the DNA. TRBV21-1 is marked as a pseudogene. The CDR3 is 12 residues long. The CDR3 loop is CARNQGDPEAFF. DNA of the CDR3: TGTGCCAGGAATCAGGGGGACCCTGAAGCTTTCTTT.

The gene calls are TRBV19 and TRBJ2-4; D not resolved. The CDR3 runs 15 residues. Germline values: CDR1 LNHDA, CDR2 SQIVND (reference sequence). The V gene lost 2 bases and the J gene lost 3 bases, with 11 bases spanning the gap. CDR3 in amino acids: CASSISDVGKNIQYF. CDR3 sequence (DNA): TGTGCCAGTAGTATAAGCGATGTTGGCAAAAACATTCAGTACTTC.

Only one count was recorded for this clone. This sequence joins TRBV4-2 and TRBJ2-7; 15 bases map to TRBD2. The CDR3 length is 19 residues. Losses at the gene ends were 4 bases for V and 0 bases for J; bases not matched to a gene: 10. CDR1 LGHNA and CDR2 YNFKEQ come from the germline V gene. This CDR3 is CASSPRSGLAGGSSYEQYF. The CDR3 nucleotides are TGTGCCAGCAGCCCCCGATCGGGACTAGCGGGAGGTAGCTCCTACGAGCAGTACTTC.

The CDR3 is CASSKFVQGLYNEQFF. CDR3 in DNA: TGCGCCAGCAGCAAATTCGTCCAGGGCCTTTACAATGAGCAGTTCTTC. This chain connects TRBV4-1 to TRBJ2-1; D might be TRBD1 (5 bases). The CDR3 spans 16 residues. Trimming removed 5 bases at V and 4 bases at J, with 18 bases between. Germline V lookup: CDR1 MGHRA, CDR2 YSYEKL.

The chain employs TRBV4-2 and TRBJ1-1, with D perhaps TRBD1 (5 bases). The CDR3 is 14 amino acids. Germline CDR1 LGHNA, CDR2 YNFKEQ. V lost 0 bases, J lost 4 bases, and 9 bases lay in between. The CDR3 spells CASSQDRGGTEAFF. In DNA, the CDR3 is TGTGCCAGCAGCCAAGATCGGGGGGGCACTGAAGCTTTCTTT.

The table lists this clone with a count of one. V gene TRBV9 combines with J gene TRBJ2-7, with 8 nucleotides matching TRBD1. Germline trimming cut 4 bases from V and 5 bases from J; bases unmatched to any gene: 14. There are 16 residues in the CDR3. Germline lookup yields CDR1 SGDLS and CDR2 YYNGEE. The CDR3 is CASSTTETGVGHEQYF. CDR3 DNA: TGTGCCAGCAGCACAACTGAGACAGGGGTGGGTCACGAGCAGTACTTC. Drawing the rest from reference TRBV9 and TRBJ2-7, the complete variable domain is DSGVTQTPKHLITATGQRVTLRCSPRSGDLSVYWYQQSLDQGLQFLIQYYNGEERAKGNILERFSAQQFPDLHSELNLSSLELGDSALYFCASSTTETGVGHEQYFGPGTRLTVT.

This chain links TRBV30 with TRBJ2-3, with D perhaps TRBD2 (7 bases). The CDR3 has 13 residues. Germline CDR1 is GTSNPN and CDR2 is SVGIG (reference sequence). V lost 6 bases to trimming and J lost 2 bases, with 12 bases between them. The CDR3 reads CACPGGLTDTQYF. In nucleotides, the CDR3 is TGTGCCTGCCCCGGGGGGCTCACAGATACGCAGTATTTT.

To note about this clone: The sample carries other DNA sequences with the same CDR3. The CDR3 DNA reads TGTGCCAGTTCGGCGGGGACTCCCTACGAGCAGTACTTC. Amino acid sequence: CASSAGTPYEQYF. The chain uses TRBV19 and TRBJ2-7, with D possibly TRBD2 on 6 matching bases. The CDR3 runs to 13 residues. CDR1 is LNHDA, CDR2 SQIVND, per germline (reference sequence). Between the trimmed V and J ends, which lost 8 bases and 2 bases, there was a span of 13 bases.

This clone turned up a few times. V is TRBV6-5 and J is TRBJ1-5, with D possibly being TRBD1 (6 bases). V lost 6 bases and J lost 4, with 10 bases in between. CDR3 length equals 13 residues. The V gene's germline CDR1 is MNHEY and CDR2 SVGAGI. Here the CDR3 reads CASSITGNQPQHF. The CDR3 nucleotides are TGTGCCAGCAGCATTACAGGGAATCAGCCCCAGCATTTT.

This chain uses TRBV19 with TRBJ2-7, with D uncertain. CDR3 length equals 13 residues. Trimming pared 3 bases from V and 3 bases from J, leaving 9 bases between. Germline-derived CDR1 and CDR2 are LNHDA and SQIVND (reference sequence). The CDR3 sequence is CASSIAGFYEQYF. CDR3 DNA: TGTGCCAGTAGTATCGCCGGTTTCTACGAGCAGTACTTC.

The chain combines TRBV27 with TRBJ1-1; no definite D call. The CDR3 runs to 15 residues. Germline V gene data show CDR1 as MNHEY and CDR2 as SMNVEV (reference sequence). Trimming took 7 bases from V and 4 from J, leaving 19 bases between them. CDR3 sequence reads: CASIHARGFLTEAFF. CDR3 bases: TGTGCCAGCATCCACGCACGAGGGTTCCTCACTGAAGCTTTCTTT.

The rearrangement joins TRBV10-3 to TRBJ2-1; a possible D gene is TRBD1 (7 bases). Trimming stripped 11 bases from V and 9 bases from J, with 20 bases between. Germline V gene lookup returns CDR1 ENHRY and CDR2 SYGVKD. The CDR3 consists of 13 residues. CDR3 loop: CASNSGQEGEQFF. Here the CDR3 DNA reads TGTGCCTCGAACAGCGGACAGGAGGGTGAGCAGTTCTTC.

In its sample, this clone was seen once. The V and J genes are TRBV27 and TRBJ2-1; 8 bases match TRBD2. The CDR3 contains 16 residues. The V segment lost 5 bases and the J segment 0 bases; nucleotides outside the gene matches: 6. Germline loops: CDR1 MNHEY, CDR2 SMNVEV (reference sequence). CDR3 region: CASSKERESSYNEQFF. The CDR3 DNA follows: TGTGCCAGCAGTAAGGAGCGGGAGAGCTCCTACAATGAGCAGTTCTTC.

The chain joins TRBV27 to TRBJ1-5; D unclear. The CDR3 runs to 12 residues. V was clipped by 5 bases and J by 3 bases, with 5 bases between them. Germline V gene sequence: CDR1 MNHEY, CDR2 SMNVEV (reference sequence). Here the CDR3 DNA reads TGTGCCAGCAGTCCACTCAATCAGCCCCAGCATTTT. Protein sequence: CASSPLNQPQHF.

V is TRBV4-1 and J is TRBJ2-7; no clear D gene. The CDR3 consists of 14 residues. V was pared by 3 bases and J by 5 bases, with 14 bases between. Per the germline V gene, CDR1 is MGHRA and CDR2 is YSYEKL. In DNA form, the CDR3 reads TGCGCCAGCAGCCAGCAGTTGGGTGAGGACGAGCAGTACTTC. Translation gives CASSQQLGEDEQYF.

The genes are TRBV18 and TRBJ2-7, with 11 bases lining up with TRBD1. The CDR3 is 16 amino acids. Germline V gene data show CDR1 as KGHSH and CDR2 as LQKENI. The V gene end was trimmed by 3 bases and the J gene end by 2 bases; junction bases not matched to a gene: 6. Here the CDR3 reads CASSPSPGQGAYEQYF. The CDR3 coding sequence is TGTGCCAGCTCACCCTCCCCGGGACAGGGGGCCTACGAGCAGTACTTC.

The rearrangement links TRBV5-4 to TRBJ2-5; 7 bases fit TRBD2. CDR3 length equals 14 residues. Trimming took 3 bases from V and 0 from J; bases not matched to a gene: 2. CDR1 SGHNT and CDR2 YYREEE come from the germline V gene (reference sequence). This CDR3 is CASSSGLDQETQYF. The CDR3, as DNA: TGTGCCAGCAGCTCTGGACTAGACCAAGAGACCCAGTACTTC.